The rows below give T cell receptor beta chains drawn from one sample of a study of cytomegalovirus exposure and HLA in healthy donors. TCRdb's copy holds only in-frame clones and misses some; the assay was immunoSEQ multiplex PCR. In the table there are approximately 120,000 clones, nearly 70% of which are singletons. Material: PBMCs. The receptors stem from a woman in her 70s in good health and CMV-seropositive. The CDR3 runs from the conserved cysteine through the conserved F or W. The D gene is left open where the match is weak. Clone sizes are given selectively: once, few, many, or a class where the clone is expanded.

cdr3_length,v_call,j_call,clone_size,d_call,cdr3_nt,cdr3_aa
14,TRBV10-3,TRBJ2-5,-,TRBD2,TGTGCCATCAGTAGCGGGGGGGCCGGGGAGACCCAGTACTTC,CAISSGGAGETQYF
14,TRBV5-1,TRBJ2-3,-,-,TGCGCCAGCAAGGTGGCGGGGAGCACAGATACGCAGTATTTT,CASKVAGSTDTQYF
14,TRBV5-6,TRBJ1-5,-,-,TGTGCCAGCAGCTCACTCGCCAGCAATCAGCCCCAGCATTTT,CASSSLASNQPQHF
14,TRBV7-9,TRBJ2-3,-,-,TGTGCCAGCAGCTTAGCTGTTCTCACAGATACGCAGTATTTT,CASSLAVLTDTQYF
14,TRBV19,TRBJ1-2,-,TRBD1,TGTGCCAGTAGCCCCCCCGGACAGGTTAATGGCTACACCTTC,CASSPPGQVNGYTF
12,TRBV29-1,TRBJ2-2,-,-,TGCAGCGTTCAGGGCCCCACCGGGGAGCTGTTTTTT,CSVQGPTGELFF
14,TRBV6-1,TRBJ2-3,few,-,TGTGCCAGCAGTGAAGCAGGAGGCACAGATACGCAGTATTTT,CASSEAGGTDTQYF
15,TRBV7-9,TRBJ2-6,-,-,TGTGCCAGCGTTTACGGGGGGACAGGGGCCAACGTCCTGACTTTC,CASVYGGTGANVLTF
15,TRBV19,TRBJ2-2,few,TRBD2,TGTGCCAGTAGTATTGGAGGGAGGGGCACCGGGGAGCTGTTTTTT,CASSIGGRGTGELFF
17,TRBV4-2,TRBJ2-7,-,-,TGTGCCAGCAGCCAAGTTCAGGGTTCGAGTGCGGCCTACGAGCAGTACTTC,CASSQVQGSSAAYEQYF
12,TRBV10-1,TRBJ2-2,-,-,TGCGCCAGCAGACCAGGGGCCGGGGAGCTGTTTTTT,CASRPGAGELFF
14,TRBV5-6,TRBJ2-3,-,-,TGTGCCAGCAGCTCTAGGACTGCTCCGGATACGCAGTATTTT,CASSSRTAPDTQYF
13,TRBV7-9,TRBJ2-3,-,TRBD1,TGTGCCAGCAGCCCGGGTTCCGGGACAGGAAGGTATTTT,CASSPGSGTGRYF
17,TRBV7-9,TRBJ2-7,-,-,TGTGCCAGCAGCTTAGTTATCACGACAGGAAGGAATCACGAGCAGTACTTC,CASSLVITTGRNHEQYF
11,TRBV6-6,TRBJ2-1,-,-,TGTGCCAGCAGGGGGCCCAATGAGCAGTTCTTC,CASRGPNEQFF
15,TRBV2,TRBJ1-4,-,TRBD1,TGTGCCAGCAGGGAGAAGGGGGCTGTTAATGAAAAACTGTTTTTT,CASREKGAVNEKLFF
13,TRBV6-1,TRBJ1-5,-,-,TGTGCCAGCAGACCGCAGGGCAATCAGCCCCAGCATTTT,CASRPQGNQPQHF
15,TRBV4-1,TRBJ1-6,-,-,TGCGCCAGCAGCCAAGTGGCAGCCTATAATTCACCCCTCCACTTT,CASSQVAAYNSPLHF
16,TRBV4-3,TRBJ2-1,few,-,TGCGCCAGCAGCCTCGGTGGTCCACGAGCGGAGGGGGAGCAGTTCTTC,CASSLGGPRAEGEQFF
14,TRBV7-9,TRBJ1-5,once,-,TGTGCCAGCAGCTTCCAGGGTAGCAATCAGCCCCAGCATTTT,CASSFQGSNQPQHF
12,TRBV7-9,TRBJ1-1,-,TRBD1,TGTTCCAGCAGCTACGGGACAGGGGCAGCTTTCTTT,CSSSYGTGAAFF
16,TRBV6-5,TRBJ2-5,-,TRBD2,TGTGCCAGCAGTTACTCCTCAGCGGGGGGGCAGGAGACCCAGTACTTC,CASSYSSAGGQETQYF
11,TRBV6-5,TRBJ1-1,-,TRBD1,TGTGCCAGCACCGCAGGGGGGGAAGCTTTCTTT,CASTAGGEAFF